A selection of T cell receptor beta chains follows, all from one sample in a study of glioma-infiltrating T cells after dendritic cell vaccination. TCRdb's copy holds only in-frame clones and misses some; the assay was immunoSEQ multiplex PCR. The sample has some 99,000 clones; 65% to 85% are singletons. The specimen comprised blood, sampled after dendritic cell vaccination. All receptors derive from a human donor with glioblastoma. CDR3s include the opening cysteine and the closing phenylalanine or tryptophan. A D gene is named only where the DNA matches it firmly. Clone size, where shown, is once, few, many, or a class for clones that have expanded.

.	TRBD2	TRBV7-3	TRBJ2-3	TGTGCCAGCAGCCCGGCTCGACTAGCGGGTAGCACAGATACGCAGTATTTT	CASSPARLAGSTDTQYF
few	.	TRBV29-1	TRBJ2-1	TGCAGCGTCTACAGGTACAATGAGCAGTTCTTC	CSVYRYNEQFF
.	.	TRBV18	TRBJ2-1	TGTGCCAGCTCACCAGTCAGGCAGTCCTACAATGAGCAGTTCTTC	CASSPVRQSYNEQFF
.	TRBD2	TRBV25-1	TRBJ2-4	TGTGCCAGCAGTGAATTTGGCGGGGGAGCCAAAAACATTCAGTACTTC	CASSEFGGGAKNIQYF
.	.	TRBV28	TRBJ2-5	TGTGCCACCCAGGAGGTGGGGGCTCGAGAGACCCAGTACTTC	CATQEVGARETQYF
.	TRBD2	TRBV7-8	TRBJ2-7	TGTGCCAGCAGAATAGAGCGGGACGACCAGGGGCAGTACTTC	CASRIERDDQGQYF
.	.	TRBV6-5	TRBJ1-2	TGTGCCAGCAGAAGGGGGGGTAGAGGCTACACCTTC	CASRRGGRGYTF
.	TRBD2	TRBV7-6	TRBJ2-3	TGTGCCAGCAGCTTAGGTGGGAGGGCCTCAGATACGCAGTATTTT	CASSLGGRASDTQYF
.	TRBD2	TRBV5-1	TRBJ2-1	TGCGCCAGCAGCCTGGAACTAGCGCCCTACAATGAGCAGTTCTTC	CASSLELAPYNEQFF
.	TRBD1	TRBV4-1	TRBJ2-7	TGCGCCAGCAGCCAATCCCCGGGACAGGGGAGTGGAGAGCAGTACTTC	CASSQSPGQGSGEQYF
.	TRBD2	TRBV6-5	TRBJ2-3	TGTGCCAGCAGTTACACCAGCGGGGGAAGCACAGATACGCAGTATTTT	CASSYTSGGSTDTQYF
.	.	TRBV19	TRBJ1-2	TGTGCCAGTATCCCATACGCGGCAGGGGCGAATCTTTATGGCTACACCTTC	CASIPYAAGANLYGYTF
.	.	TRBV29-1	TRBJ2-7	TGCAGCGGGAGGATCGGGGACGAGCAGTACTTC	CSGRIGDEQYF
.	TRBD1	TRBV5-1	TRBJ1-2	TGCGCCAGCAGCTTGTCTGGGGGACAGGTCTTTAACTATGGCTACACCTTC	CASSLSGGQVFNYGYTF
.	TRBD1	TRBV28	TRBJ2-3	TGTGCCAGCAGCTCCGTCGGGACAGGCACAGATACGCAGTATTTT	CASSSVGTGTDTQYF
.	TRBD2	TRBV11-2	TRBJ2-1	TGTGCCAGCAGCCTACAGCGGGGGGGCTACAATGAGCAGTTCTTC	CASSLQRGGYNEQFF
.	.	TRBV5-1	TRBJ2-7	TGCGCCAGCAGCTTGGTAGTAGGGGAAGGCTACGAGCAGTACTTC	CASSLVVGEGYEQYF
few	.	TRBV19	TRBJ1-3	TGTGCCAGTAGTATCTTTGCCGGTTCTGGAAACACCATATATTTT	CASSIFAGSGNTIYF
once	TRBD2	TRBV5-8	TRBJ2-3	TGTGCCAGCAGCTTGGGAGGTGGGACTAGGGGCACAGATACGCAGTATTTT	CASSLGGGTRGTDTQYF
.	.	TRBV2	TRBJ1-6	TGTGCCAGTGGGGAGGATCTTTCGACACCCCTCCACTTT	CASGEDLSTPLHF
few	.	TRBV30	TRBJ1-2	TGTGCCGGAGGAGGGTGGGGTGGCTACACCTTC	CAGGGWGGYTF
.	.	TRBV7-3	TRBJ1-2	TGTGCCAGCAGCTCAGGTGGCCCCGAAGGTGGCTACACCTTC	CASSSGGPEGGYTF
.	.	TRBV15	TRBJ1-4	TGTGCCACCAGCAGAGATACGATCCGGGCAACTAATGAAAAACTGTTTTTT	CATSRDTIRATNEKLFF
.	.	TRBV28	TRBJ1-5	TGTGCCAGCAGTTTTATGGGGGCGAGCAATCAGCCCCAGCATTTT	CASSFMGASNQPQHF
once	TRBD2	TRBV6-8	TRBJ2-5	TGTGCCAGCAGTTCAAACGGGAGGGGAGAGACCCAGTACTTC	CASSSNGRGETQYF
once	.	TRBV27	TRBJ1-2	TGTGCCAGCAGTTCGCCCGGTCGGCGGGGTGGCTACACCTTC	CASSSPGRRGGYTF
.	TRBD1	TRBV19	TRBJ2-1	TGTGCCAGTAGTAGTCCCGGGACAGGGTTCGACAATGAGCAGTTCTTC	CASSSPGTGFDNEQFF
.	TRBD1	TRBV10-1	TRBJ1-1	TGCGCCAGCAGTCCCGGACAGGGGTACAGTGAAGCTTTCTTT	CASSPGQGYSEAFF
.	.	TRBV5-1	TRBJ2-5	TGCGCCAGCAGCTTGGCTGGACTCACGAATACCCAGTACTTC	CASSLAGLTNTQYF
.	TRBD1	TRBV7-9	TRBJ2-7	TGTGCCAGCAGCCCGGGGACAGGGGGCTACGAGCAGTACTTC	CASSPGTGGYEQYF
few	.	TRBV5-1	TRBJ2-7	TGCGCCAGCAGCTTGGATTGGCGGAAGAGCTCCTACGAGCAGTACTTC	CASSLDWRKSSYEQYF
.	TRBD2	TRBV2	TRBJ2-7	TGTGCCAGCAGAAGGTGGCTAGCGGGAGGGGGCTCCTACGAGCAGTACTTC	CASRRWLAGGGSYEQYF
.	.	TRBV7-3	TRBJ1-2	TGTGCCAGCAGCTTAGAGGGGGGGTATGGCTACACCTTC	CASSLEGGYGYTF
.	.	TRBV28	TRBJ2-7	TGTGCCAGCTCAACCCCCCCGGGCGAGCAGTACTTC	CASSTPPGEQYF
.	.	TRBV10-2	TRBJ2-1	TGCGCCAGCAGTGAGCGGGGGACCCACTACAATGAGCAGTTCTTC	CASSERGTHYNEQFF
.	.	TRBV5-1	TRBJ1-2	TGCGCCAGCACTTCCCACGGGGGAAACTATGGCTACACCTTC	CASTSHGGNYGYTF
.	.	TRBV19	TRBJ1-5	TGTGCCAGTAGTATATATCCAGGCTCAGGAAGCAATCAGCCCCAGCATTTT	CASSIYPGSGSNQPQHF
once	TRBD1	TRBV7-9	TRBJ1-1	TGTGCCAGCAGCTTAGCGACAGGGATTAACACTGAAGCTTTCTTT	CASSLATGINTEAFF
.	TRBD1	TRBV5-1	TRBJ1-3	TGCGCCAGCAGCGGGTGGACAGGGAAGAATACTGGAAACACCATATATTTT	CASSGWTGKNTGNTIYF
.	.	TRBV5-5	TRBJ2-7	TGTGCCAGCGGCCCAGGGTACAGGCCGACCTACGAGCAGTACTTC	CASGPGYRPTYEQYF
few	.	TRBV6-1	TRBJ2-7	TGTGCCAGCAGTGAATTTATTGGGAGTAGCAAAACCTACGAGCAGTACTTC	CASSEFIGSSKTYEQYF
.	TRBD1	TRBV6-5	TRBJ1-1	TGTGCCAGCAGATACAGGGGGTGGGACACTGAAGCTTTCTTT	CASRYRGWDTEAFF
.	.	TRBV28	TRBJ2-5	TGTGCCAGCAGAGCCATGGAGACCCAGTACTTC	CASRAMETQYF
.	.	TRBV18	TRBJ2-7	TGTGCCAGCTCACCAGCCGGCTACGAGCAGTACTTC	CASSPAGYEQYF